Each of the 15 T cell receptor beta chains below was sequenced from the same sample in a study of cytomegalovirus exposure and HLA in healthy donors. Primers: 60 Vbeta forward and 13 Jbeta reverse. Profiling relied on immunoSEQ multiplex PCR, and the TCRdb table lists in-frame clones only, not all of them. Of 150,000 to 200,000 clones listed, around 80% are singletons. Sequenced: PBMCs. Receptors originate from a man younger than 45 in good health and CMV-seropositive.

The rearrangement links TRBV19 to TRBJ2-7, with a possible D match to TRBD1 (6 bases). Looked up from germline, CDR1 is LNHDA and CDR2 is SQIVND (reference sequence). The CDR3 contains 14 residues. Trimming left V 5 bases short and J 4 bases short, with 15 bases between. CDR3: CASSPGTPIYEQYF. CDR3 DNA sequence: TGTGCCAGTAGTCCCGGGACACCAATTTACGAGCAGTACTTC. Complete variable domain (other parts from reference TRBV19 and TRBJ2-7): DGGITQSPKYLFRKEGQNVTLSCEQNLNHDAMYWYRQDPGQGLRLIYYSQIVNDFQKGDIAEGYSVSREKKESFPLTVTSAQKNPTAFYLCASSPGTPIYEQYFGPGTRLTVT.

The chain is built from TRBV7-2 and TRBJ2-4, with 7 bases aligning to TRBD1. This CDR3 region has 19 residues. Per the germline V gene, CDR1 is SGHTA and CDR2 is FQGNSA. V lost 0 bases and J lost 2; bases outside the gene matches: 13. The CDR3 region is CASSLAPRVQGETKNIQYF. DNA for the CDR3: TGTGCCAGCAGCTTAGCACCGAGGGTGCAGGGGGAAACCAAAAACATTCAGTACTTC.

This chain uses TRBV2 with TRBJ1-2, with 7 positions matching TRBD1. V gave up 6 bases and J gave up 1 base; unmatched junction bases: 8. CDR1 and CDR2 (germline): SNHLY, FYNNEI. CDR3 length equals 15 residues. The CDR3 nucleotides are TGTGCCAGCAGACAGGGACAGAACTATAACTATGGCTACACCTTC. Translation gives CASRQGQNYNYGYTF.

As DNA, the CDR3 is TGTGCCAGCAGGGCGACAGCTATTAATGAAAAACTGTTTTTT. Its translation: CASRATAINEKLFF. The chain combines TRBV6-1 with TRBJ1-4, with D possibly being TRBD1 (5 bases). Looked up from germline, CDR1 is MNHNS and CDR2 is SASEGT. Trimming took 6 bases from V and 4 from J, leaving 12 bases between them. The CDR3 totals 14 residues.

This clone was found once. J is TRBJ2-7 and V is TRBV12-5; 8 nucleotides line up with TRBD1. Germline V lookup: CDR1 LGHNT, CDR2 FRNRAP. This CDR3 spans 20 amino acids. The V and J ends lost 0 bases and 8 bases, in that order; junction bases with no gene match: 24. CDR3 region: CASGLVQGQAVVADRWKQYF. CDR3 nucleotide sequence: TGTGCTAGTGGTTTGGTACAGGGACAGGCCGTGGTAGCGGACCGCTGGAAGCAGTACTTC.

The V and J genes are TRBV2 and TRBJ1-1; D possibly corresponds to TRBD1 (6 bases). The CDR3 runs to 14 residues. Germline values: CDR1 SNHLY, CDR2 FYNNEI. Trimming removed 7 bases from V and 3 bases from J, with 15 bases in between. The CDR3 spells CASTPPGGHTEAFF. The CDR3 DNA is TGTGCCAGCACCCCCCCCGGGGGGCACACTGAAGCTTTCTTT.

The chain combines TRBV28 with TRBJ1-2; 9 bases map to TRBD1. The CDR3 has 14 residues. Germline V gene data show CDR1 as MDHEN and CDR2 as SYDVKM. The junction had 6 bases not matched to a gene; V was cut back by 5 bases and J by 5 bases. The CDR3: CASSHRGLGYGYTF. As DNA, the CDR3 is TGTGCCAGCAGTCACAGGGGGCTAGGGTATGGCTACACCTTC.

The genes are TRBV7-9 and TRBJ2-7; tentative D call: TRBD2 (6 bases). CDR1 and CDR2 (germline): SEHNR, FQNEAQ (reference sequence). V lost 0 bases and J 1 base, leaving 13 bases between the germline ends. The length of the CDR3 is 16 residues. The CDR3 DNA sequence: TGTGCCAGCAGCTTAGCCGTAGGTAGCGGTTCCTACGAGCAGTACTTC. Residues: CASSLAVGSGSYEQYF. Together with reference TRBV7-9 and TRBJ2-7, the CDR3 gives the full variable domain: DTGVSQNPRHKITKRGQNVTFRCDPISEHNRLYWYRQTLGQGPEFLTYFQNEAQLEKSRLLSDRFSAERPKGSFSTLEIQRTEQGDSAMYLCASSLAVGSGSYEQYFGPGTRLTVT.

The V and J genes are TRBV4-3 and TRBJ2-5; D remains unclear. The J call could be wrong; TRBJ2-7 is a better fit for the DNA end. Germline V gene sequence: CDR1 LGHNA, CDR2 YSLEER. The CDR3 covers 14 residues. CDR3 bases: TGCGCCAGCAGCCAAGTCCGAGGCAGCTACGAGCAGTACTTC. Its translation is CASSQVRGSYEQYF.

The chain links TRBV10-3 to TRBJ1-2; no clear D. Looked up from germline, CDR1 is ENHRY and CDR2 is SYGVKD. V lost 7 bases, J lost 7 bases, and 16 bases lay in between. The CDR3 spans 13 residues. This CDR3 reads CAITQEGSRGYTF. In DNA form, the CDR3 reads TGTGCCATCACCCAGGAAGGTTCACGTGGCTACACCTTC.

J is TRBJ1-4 and V is TRBV4-1; D possibly corresponds to TRBD1 (5 bases). Germline assignment: CDR1 MGHRA and CDR2 YSYEKL. V gave up 1 base and J gave up 8 bases, with 17 bases separating them. The CDR3 has 16 amino acids. The CDR3 sequence is CASSQVPGGRREKLFF. The CDR3 region has the DNA TGCGCCAGCAGCCAAGTACCCGGGGGAAGGAGAGAAAAACTGTTTTTT.

The chain joins TRBV2 to TRBJ1-5; tentatively, D is TRBD1 (5 bases). Germline CDR1 SNHLY, CDR2 FYNNEI. Trimming took off 6 bases at V and 4 bases at J, with 13 bases between the two ends. This CDR3 has 14 amino acids. As DNA, the CDR3 is TGTGCCAGCAGCCTTCTAGGGGTAAATCAGCCCCAGCATTTT. Translating gives CASSLLGVNQPQHF.

The rearrangement uses TRBV5-1 and TRBJ2-2; 9 bases align to TRBD2. V was clipped by 2 bases and J by 2 bases; unmatched bases: 1. From germline, CDR1 is SGHRS and CDR2 YFSETQ. The CDR3 runs to 15 residues. The CDR3 DNA reads as TGCGCCAGCAGCTTCCTAGCGGGAAACACCGGGGAGCTGTTTTTT. This gives the protein CASSFLAGNTGELFF.

The rearrangement uses TRBV5-4 and TRBJ2-1; 7 nucleotides line up with TRBD1. Germline V CDR1 and CDR2: SGHNT, YYREEE (reference sequence). The CDR3 contains 15 residues. V was pared by 0 bases and J by 2 bases, with 2 bases of the junction left unmatched. The CDR3 spells CASSLGQGAYNEQFF. Here the CDR3 DNA reads TGTGCCAGCAGCTTGGGACAGGGCGCCTACAATGAGCAGTTCTTC.

V and J are TRBV4-1 and TRBJ2-7, with D possibly matching TRBD2 (5 bases). Germline CDR1 MGHRA, CDR2 YSYEKL. The CDR3 totals 15 residues. Trimming cost V 1 base and J 0 bases, with 10 bases left between them. The CDR3, as DNA: TGCGCCAGCAGCCAAGGATTTGGGAGCTCCTACGAGCAGTACTTC. It encodes CASSQGFGSSYEQYF.